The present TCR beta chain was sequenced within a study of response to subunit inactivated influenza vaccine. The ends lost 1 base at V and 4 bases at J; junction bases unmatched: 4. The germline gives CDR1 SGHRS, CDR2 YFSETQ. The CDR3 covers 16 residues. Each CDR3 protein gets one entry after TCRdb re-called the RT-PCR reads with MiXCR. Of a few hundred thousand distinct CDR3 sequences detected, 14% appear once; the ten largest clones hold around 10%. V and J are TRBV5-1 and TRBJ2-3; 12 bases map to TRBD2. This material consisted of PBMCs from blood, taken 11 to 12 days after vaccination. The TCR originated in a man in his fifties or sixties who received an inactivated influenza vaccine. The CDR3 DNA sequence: TGCGCCAGCAGCTTGAGACTAGCGGGAGTAGCAGATACGCAGTATTTT. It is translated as CASSLRLAGVADTQYF.